This paragraph reports one T cell receptor beta chain. The specificity of this receptor is unknown. Base qualities are not at hand, and no much larger clone is one base apart. The CDR3 regions of human TCRbeta chains were analyzed by immunosequencing. From the authors' description of their analysis: Repertoire TCRs were matched against a reference library of SARS-CoV-2-specific TCRs generated with the MIRA antigen-specificity platform. Breadth was defined as the fraction of unique TCRs that were SARS-CoV-2-associated. Depth was defined as the fraction of total T cells that were SARS-CoV-2-associated. Using the MIRA data, each spike-specific TCR was assigned both to the spike region to which the TCR was reactive and to a CD4 or CD8 class. Log10-transformed breadth and depth values were compared by one-way ANOVA with Sidak's multiple comparisons tests. TCRdb carries this immuneACCESS record with in-frame sequences only. Its versions omit some clonotypes, under half of them owing to an unresolved V gene in the studies checked, with the rest unexplained. That table furnishes V, J and clone size, whereas the DNA furnished D and trimming. Across this sample there are fewer than 150,000 clones, with more than 80% seen only once. Jointly, the top ten make up about 4% of the sample.

Measured from the cysteine to the phenylalanine, the CDR3 is 13 residues long. Just the 39-base CDR3 DNA is kept, in frame starting at base 1. The germline V gene specifies MNHEY as CDR1 and SVGEGT as CDR2. Between the V and J ends, shortened by 7 bases and 6 bases respectively, the junction contains 12 bases. The sample is drawn from a study of T cell responses to AZD1222 COVID-19 vaccine (dated by TCRdb to about 2021). For the study in its entirety: AZD1222 recipients whose second dose came at about 4 weeks and those whose second dose came at about 12 weeks were combined into one group, since spike-specific TCR depth and breadth did not differ between the two schedules. Enrollment into the trials was organized by age into subgroups of 18-55, 56-69 and 70-plus years, and those subgroups contained approximately 150, 30 and 60 TCR-sequenced participants, respectively. A total of more than 230 trial participants underwent TCR sequencing, of whom approximately 210 received two doses of AZD1222 and around 26 received two doses of the MenACWY control vaccine. Study-wide conclusions, independent of this receptor: Most participants were white British and females outnumbered males, and the authors suggested that clonal diversity may have been underestimated. Reportedly, close to half of the unique spike-specific TCRs recognized epitopes lying outside the regions that are mutated in the B.1.351 and B.1.1.7 variants. After two AZD1222 doses, both the breadth and the depth of spike-specific TCRs were significantly higher than at day 0 and than in MenACWY recipients. Conclusions about previously exposed vaccinees were limited because only five to seven AZD1222 recipients were SARS-CoV-2 seropositive at baseline. In the small 56-69-year group, the increase in depth fell short of significance, most likely because of low power. Because no day 14 peak-response samples were available, the repertoires could be characterized only after the peak T cell response. CD4 TCRs associated with the vaccine covered the entire spike protein, and the dominant responses were in regions 160-218 and 743-854.

The intended sense of this specimen's time point label: baseline before first vaccination. Vaccinee samples were obtained from the UK trials COV001 and COV002, which included a single-blind randomized controlled phase 2/3 trial of AZD1222 (ChAdOx1 nCoV-19) in healthy adults. Trial participant PBMC samples were collected at day 0 and day 28 after the second dose for TCRbeta chain sequencing. The sequence is built from TRBV6-2 or TRBV6-3 and TRBJ2-2, with TRBD2 as a weak D call on 5 bases. The sample here was peripheral blood, taken on day 0 of AZD1222 vaccination. This TCR derives from an adult in good health. The CDR3 has the sequence CASTPTSAGELFF. The base sequence is TGTGCCAGCACCCCCACTAGTGCCGGGGAGCTGTTTTTT.